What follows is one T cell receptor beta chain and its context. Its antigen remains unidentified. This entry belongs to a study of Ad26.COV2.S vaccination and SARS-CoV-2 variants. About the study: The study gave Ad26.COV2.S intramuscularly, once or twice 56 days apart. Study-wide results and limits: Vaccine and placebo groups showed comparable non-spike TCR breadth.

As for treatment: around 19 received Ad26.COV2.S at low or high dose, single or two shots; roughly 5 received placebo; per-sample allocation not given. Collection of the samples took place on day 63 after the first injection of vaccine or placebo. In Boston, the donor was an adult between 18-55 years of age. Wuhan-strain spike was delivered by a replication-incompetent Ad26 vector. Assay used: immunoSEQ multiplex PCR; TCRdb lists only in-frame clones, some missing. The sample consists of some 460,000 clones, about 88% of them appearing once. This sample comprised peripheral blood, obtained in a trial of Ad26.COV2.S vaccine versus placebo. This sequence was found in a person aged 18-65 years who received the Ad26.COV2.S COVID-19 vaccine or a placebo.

The CDR3 DNA follows: TGCGCCAGCAAGTCCTTAGCGGGGTACCAGGAGCAGTTCTTC. Residues: CASKSLAGYQEQFF. The V gene is TRBV5-1, the J gene TRBJ2-1, with TRBD2 matching 8 bases. Germline V CDR1 and CDR2: SGHRS, YFSETQ. V lost 6 bases and J lost 10; bases outside the gene matches: 12. The CDR3 length is 14 residues.